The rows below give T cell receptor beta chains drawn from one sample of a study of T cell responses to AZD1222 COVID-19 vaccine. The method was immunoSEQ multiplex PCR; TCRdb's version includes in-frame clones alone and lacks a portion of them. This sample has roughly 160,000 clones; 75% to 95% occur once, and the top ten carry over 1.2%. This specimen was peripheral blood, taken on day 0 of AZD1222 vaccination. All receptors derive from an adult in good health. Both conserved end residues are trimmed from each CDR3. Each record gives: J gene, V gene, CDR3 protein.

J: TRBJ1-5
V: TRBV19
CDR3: ASAETGGNQPQH

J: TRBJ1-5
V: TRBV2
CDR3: AIGQALSPQH

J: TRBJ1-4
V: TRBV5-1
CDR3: ASSLFWQGASPTNEKLF

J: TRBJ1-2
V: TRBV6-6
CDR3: ASGGPAAGYT

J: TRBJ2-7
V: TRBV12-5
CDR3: ASGWTGGLYEQY

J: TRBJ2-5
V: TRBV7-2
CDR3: ASSSFGPRETQY

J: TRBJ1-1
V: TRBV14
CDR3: ASSQTQGTEAF

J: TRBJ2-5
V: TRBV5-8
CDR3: ASSSEAYRGQETQY

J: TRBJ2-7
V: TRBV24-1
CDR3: ATSDSGTGDHEQY

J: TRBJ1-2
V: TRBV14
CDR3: ASSSTPYGYT

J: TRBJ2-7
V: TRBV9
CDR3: ASSPGQLGPYEQY

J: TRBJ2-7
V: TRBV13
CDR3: ASSFAVTRPYEQY

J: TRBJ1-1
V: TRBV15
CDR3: ATSRDNLNTEAF

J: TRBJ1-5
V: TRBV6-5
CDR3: ASIQGNRSNQPQH

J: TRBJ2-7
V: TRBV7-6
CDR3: ASSQLGGISSYEQY

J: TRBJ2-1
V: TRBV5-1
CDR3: ASSLVFFGQDNEQF

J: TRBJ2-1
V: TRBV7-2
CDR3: ASSLGWNEQF

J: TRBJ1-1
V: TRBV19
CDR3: ASTPFGGNTEAF

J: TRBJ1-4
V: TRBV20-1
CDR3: SAREGLVLF

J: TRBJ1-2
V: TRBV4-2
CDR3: ASSQDSSRYLGGYT

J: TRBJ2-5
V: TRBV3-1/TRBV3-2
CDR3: ASTYTRSKRAQY

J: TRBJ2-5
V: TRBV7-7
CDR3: ASSFGDAGTQY